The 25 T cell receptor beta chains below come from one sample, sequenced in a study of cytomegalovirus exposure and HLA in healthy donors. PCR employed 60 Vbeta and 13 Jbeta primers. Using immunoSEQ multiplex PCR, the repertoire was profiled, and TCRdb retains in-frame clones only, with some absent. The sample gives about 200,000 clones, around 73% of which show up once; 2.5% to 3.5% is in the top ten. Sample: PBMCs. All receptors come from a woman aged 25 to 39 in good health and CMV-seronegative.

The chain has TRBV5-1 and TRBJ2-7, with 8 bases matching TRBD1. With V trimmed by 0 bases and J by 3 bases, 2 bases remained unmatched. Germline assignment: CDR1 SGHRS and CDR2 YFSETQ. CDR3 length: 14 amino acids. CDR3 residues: CASSLGQGIYEQYF. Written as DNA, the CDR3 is TGCGCCAGCAGCTTGGGACAGGGGATCTACGAGCAGTACTTC.

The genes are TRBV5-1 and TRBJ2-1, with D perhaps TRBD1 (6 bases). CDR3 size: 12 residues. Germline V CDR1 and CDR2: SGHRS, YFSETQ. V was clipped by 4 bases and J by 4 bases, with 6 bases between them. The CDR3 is CASSTGYNEQFF. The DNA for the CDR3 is TGCGCCAGCAGCACAGGGTACAATGAGCAGTTCTTC. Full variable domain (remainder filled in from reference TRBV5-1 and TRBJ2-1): KAGVTQTPRYLIKTRGQQVTLSCSPISGHRSVSWYQQTPGQGLQFLFEYFSETQRNKGNFPGRFSGRQFSNSRSEMNVSTLELGDSALYLCASSTGYNEQFFGPGTRLTVL.

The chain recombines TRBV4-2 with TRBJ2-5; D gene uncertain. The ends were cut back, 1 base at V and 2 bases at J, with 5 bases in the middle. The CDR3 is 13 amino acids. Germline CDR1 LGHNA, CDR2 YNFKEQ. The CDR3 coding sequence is TGTGCCAGCAGCCAAGTCCATCAAGAGACCCAGTACTTC. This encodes CASSQVHQETQYF.

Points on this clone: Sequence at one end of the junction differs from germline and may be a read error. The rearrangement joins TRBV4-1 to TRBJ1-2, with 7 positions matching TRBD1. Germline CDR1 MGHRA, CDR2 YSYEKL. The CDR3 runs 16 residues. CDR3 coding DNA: TGCGCCAGCAGCCAAGATGGAGCAGGGGGGCTAAAGGGCTACCCCTTC. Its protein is CASSQDGAGGLKGYPF.

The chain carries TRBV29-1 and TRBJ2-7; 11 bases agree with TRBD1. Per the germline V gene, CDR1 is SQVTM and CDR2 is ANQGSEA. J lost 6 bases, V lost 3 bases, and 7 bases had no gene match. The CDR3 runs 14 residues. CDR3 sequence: CSVDPGQGEGEQYF. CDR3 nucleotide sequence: TGCAGCGTTGATCCGGGACAGGGGGAAGGCGAGCAGTACTTC.

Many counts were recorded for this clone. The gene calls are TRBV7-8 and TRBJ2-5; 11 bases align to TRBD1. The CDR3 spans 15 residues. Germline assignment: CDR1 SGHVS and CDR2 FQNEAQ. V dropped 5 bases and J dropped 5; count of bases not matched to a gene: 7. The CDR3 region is CASSPPGQGDETQYF. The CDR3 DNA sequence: TGTGCCAGCAGCCCTCCGGGACAGGGGGACGAGACCCAGTACTTC.

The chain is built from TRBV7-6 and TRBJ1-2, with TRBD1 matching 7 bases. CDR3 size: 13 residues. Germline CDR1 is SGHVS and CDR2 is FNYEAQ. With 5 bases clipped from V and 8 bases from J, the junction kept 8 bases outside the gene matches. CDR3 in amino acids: CASSHDRVRGYTF. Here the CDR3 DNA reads TGTGCCAGCAGCCACGACAGGGTGCGCGGCTACACCTTC.

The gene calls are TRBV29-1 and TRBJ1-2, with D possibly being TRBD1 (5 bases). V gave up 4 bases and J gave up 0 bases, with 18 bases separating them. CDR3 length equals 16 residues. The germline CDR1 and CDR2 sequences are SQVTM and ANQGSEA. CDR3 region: CSVGALLQTANYGYTF. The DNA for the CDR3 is TGCAGCGTTGGTGCGCTCTTGCAGACAGCTAACTATGGCTACACCTTC.

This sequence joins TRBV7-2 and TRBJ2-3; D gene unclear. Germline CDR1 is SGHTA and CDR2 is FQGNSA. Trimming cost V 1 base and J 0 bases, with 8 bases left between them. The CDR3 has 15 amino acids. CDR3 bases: TGTGCCAGCAGCTTAGATCGTTATAGCACAGATACGCAGTATTTT. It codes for CASSLDRYSTDTQYF.

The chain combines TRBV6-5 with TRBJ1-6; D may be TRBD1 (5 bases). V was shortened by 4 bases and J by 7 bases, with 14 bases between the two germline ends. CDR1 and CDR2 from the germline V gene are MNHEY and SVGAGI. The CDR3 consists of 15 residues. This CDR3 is CASSSVGHRNSPLHF. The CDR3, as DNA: TGTGCCAGCAGTTCCGTCGGACATAGGAATTCACCCCTCCACTTT.

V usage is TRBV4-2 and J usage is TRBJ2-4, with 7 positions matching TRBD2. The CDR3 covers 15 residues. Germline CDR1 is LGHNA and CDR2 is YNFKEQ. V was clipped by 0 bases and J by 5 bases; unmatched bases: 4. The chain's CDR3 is CASSQDGGEENIQYF. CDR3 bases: TGTGCCAGCAGCCAAGATGGGGGGGAGGAAAACATTCAGTACTTC.

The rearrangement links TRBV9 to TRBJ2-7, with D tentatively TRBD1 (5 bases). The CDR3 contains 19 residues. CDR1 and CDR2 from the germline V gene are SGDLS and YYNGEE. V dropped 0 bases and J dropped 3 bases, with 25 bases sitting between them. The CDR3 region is CASSVDPGFTGRLGYEQYF. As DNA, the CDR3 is TGTGCCAGCAGCGTAGACCCAGGATTCACAGGCCGCCTCGGCTACGAGCAGTACTTC.

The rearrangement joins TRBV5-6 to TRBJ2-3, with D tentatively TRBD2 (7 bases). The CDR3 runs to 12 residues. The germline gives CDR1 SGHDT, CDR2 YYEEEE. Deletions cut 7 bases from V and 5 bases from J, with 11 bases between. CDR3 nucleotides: TGTGCCAGCGGGGGGGCCGGAGATACGCAGTATTTT. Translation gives CASGGAGDTQYF.

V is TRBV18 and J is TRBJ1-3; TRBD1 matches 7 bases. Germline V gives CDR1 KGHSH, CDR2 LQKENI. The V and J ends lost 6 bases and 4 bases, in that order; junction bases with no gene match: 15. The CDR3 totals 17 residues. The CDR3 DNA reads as TGTGCCAGCTCTCCAATTTCAGGAGGGACAGAGGGAAACACCATATATTTT. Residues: CASSPISGGTEGNTIYF.

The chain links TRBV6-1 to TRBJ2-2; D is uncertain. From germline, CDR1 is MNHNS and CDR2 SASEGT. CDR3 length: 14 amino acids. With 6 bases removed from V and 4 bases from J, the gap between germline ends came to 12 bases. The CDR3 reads CASRQIPGTGELFF. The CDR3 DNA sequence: TGTGCCAGCAGGCAAATACCGGGCACCGGGGAGCTGTTTTTT.

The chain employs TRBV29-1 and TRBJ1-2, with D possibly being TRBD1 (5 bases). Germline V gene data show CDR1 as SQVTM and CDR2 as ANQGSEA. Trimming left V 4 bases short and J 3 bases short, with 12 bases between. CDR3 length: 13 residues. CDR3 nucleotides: TGCAGCGTTGGGAGGGGCGGCGACTATGGCTACACCTTC. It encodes CSVGRGGDYGYTF. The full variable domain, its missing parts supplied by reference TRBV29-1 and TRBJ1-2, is SAVISQKPSRDICQRGTSLTIQCQVDSQVTMMFWYRQQPGQSLTLIATANQGSEATYESGFVIDKFPISRPNLTFSTLTVSNMSPEDSSIYLCSVGRGGDYGYTFGSGTRLTVV.

CDR3 DNA sequence: TGTGCCACCAGCAGTACCTTAGGGGGCTTAAACACTGAAGCTTTCTTT. Amino acids: CATSSTLGGLNTEAFF. The chain joins TRBV15 to TRBJ1-1; 7 nucleotides line up with TRBD1. This CDR3 comprises 16 residues. Germline V CDR1 and CDR2: LNHNV, YYDKDF (reference sequence). Unmatched junction bases numbered 9, after V lost 3 bases and J lost 2 bases.

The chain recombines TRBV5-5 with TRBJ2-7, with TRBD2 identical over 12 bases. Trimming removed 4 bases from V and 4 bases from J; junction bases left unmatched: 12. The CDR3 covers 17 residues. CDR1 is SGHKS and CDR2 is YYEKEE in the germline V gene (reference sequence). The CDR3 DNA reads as TGTGCCAGCAGCCGGGGAGGCCTAGCGGGGGGGTATTACGAGCAGTACTTC. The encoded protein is CASSRGGLAGGYYEQYF.

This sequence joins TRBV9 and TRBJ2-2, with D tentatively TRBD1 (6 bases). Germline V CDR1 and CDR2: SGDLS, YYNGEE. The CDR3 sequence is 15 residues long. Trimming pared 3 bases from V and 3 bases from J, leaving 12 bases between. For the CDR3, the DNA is TGTGCCAGCAGCGCCACAGGGTATCACACCGGGGAGCTGTTTTTT. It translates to CASSATGYHTGELFF. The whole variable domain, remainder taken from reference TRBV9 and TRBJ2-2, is DSGVTQTPKHLITATGQRVTLRCSPRSGDLSVYWYQQSLDQGLQFLIQYYNGEERAKGNILERFSAQQFPDLHSELNLSSLELGDSALYFCASSATGYHTGELFFGEGSRLTVL.

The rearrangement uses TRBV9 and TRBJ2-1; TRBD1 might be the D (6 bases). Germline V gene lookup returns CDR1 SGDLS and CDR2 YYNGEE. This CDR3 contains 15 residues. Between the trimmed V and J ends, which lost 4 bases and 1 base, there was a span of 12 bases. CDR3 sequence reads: CASSPDSPSYNEQFF. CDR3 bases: TGTGCCAGCAGCCCGGACAGCCCTTCCTACAATGAGCAGTTCTTC.

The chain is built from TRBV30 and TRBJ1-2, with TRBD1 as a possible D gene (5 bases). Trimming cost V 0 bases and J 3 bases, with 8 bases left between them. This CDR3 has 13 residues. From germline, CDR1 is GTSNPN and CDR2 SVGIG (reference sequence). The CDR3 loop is CAWSVTDHYGYTF. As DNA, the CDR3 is TGTGCCTGGAGTGTGACAGACCACTATGGCTACACCTTC.

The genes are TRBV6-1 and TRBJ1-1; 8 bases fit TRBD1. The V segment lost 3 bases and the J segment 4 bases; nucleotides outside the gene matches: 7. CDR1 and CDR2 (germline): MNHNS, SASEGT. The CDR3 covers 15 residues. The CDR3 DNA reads TGTGCCAGCAGTGACCGAGACAGGGGTGGCACTGAAGCTTTCTTT. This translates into CASSDRDRGGTEAFF.

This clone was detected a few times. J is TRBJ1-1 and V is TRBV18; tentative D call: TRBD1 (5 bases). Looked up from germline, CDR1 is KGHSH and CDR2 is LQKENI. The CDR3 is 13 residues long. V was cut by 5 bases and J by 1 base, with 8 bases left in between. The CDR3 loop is CASSTDRNTEAFF. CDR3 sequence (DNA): TGTGCCAGCTCAACCGACAGGAACACTGAAGCTTTCTTT.

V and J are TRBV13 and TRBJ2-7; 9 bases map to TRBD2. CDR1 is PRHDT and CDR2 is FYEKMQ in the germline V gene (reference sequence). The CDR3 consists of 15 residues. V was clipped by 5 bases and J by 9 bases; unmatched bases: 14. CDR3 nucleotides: TGTGCCAGCAGCCAGACCGGGACTAGCCGGGTCGTGCAGTACTTC. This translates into CASSQTGTSRVVQYF.

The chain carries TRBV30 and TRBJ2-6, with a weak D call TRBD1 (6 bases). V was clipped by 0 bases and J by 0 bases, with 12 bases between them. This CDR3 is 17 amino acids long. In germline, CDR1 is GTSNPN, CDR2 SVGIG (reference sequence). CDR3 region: CAWSVDRTSSGANVLTF. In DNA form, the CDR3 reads TGTGCCTGGAGTGTGGACAGAACGAGCTCTGGGGCCAACGTCCTGACTTTC.